The clone carrying this TCR beta chain has ten or more counts. The target antigen is unknown. This entry is derived from a study of blood T cells in healthy people across ages. Findings and limits, study-wide: Compared with aged donors, long-lived donors showed fewer expanded clones, suggesting selection. Age showed a roughly linear inverse relationship with TCR beta diversity per million T cells.

A second PCR of about 6 to 11 cycles used a sample-barcoded 5' primer and a J-beta primer mix. Sequencing recovered at least 2.5 million CDR3-containing paired-end reads from each sample. Each CDR3 protein gets one entry after TCRdb re-called the 5' RACE reads with MiXCR. The sample lists roughly 680,000 distinct CDR3 sequences, roughly 21% occurring once. The specimen sequenced was blood. The TCR originated in a man aged 65 to 85 in good health.

CDR3 amino acids: CSVGGLAGSTMSFF. As DNA, the CDR3 is TGCAGCGTTGGGGGACTAGCGGGTAGTACAATGTCGTTCTTC. The chain is built from TRBV29-1 and TRBJ2-1, with 12 bases identical to TRBD2. After removal of 4 bases from V and 15 bases from J, the junction contained 13 bases not matched to a gene. Germline CDR1 is SQVTM and CDR2 is ANQGSEA. This CDR3 spans 14 amino acids.